The clone carrying this TCR beta chain was found many times. The antigen is not known. TCR beta CDR3 regions came from multiplex PCR with 32 forward V and 13 reverse J primers. One entry per CDR3 protein results from TCRdb running MiXCR on the multiplex PCR reads. The table has around 16,000 distinct CDR3 sequences, around 28% seen once. The record originates from a study of immune heterogeneity within non-small cell lung tumors. Study conclusions and caveats: The study found identical dominant CDR3 beta clonotypes recurring across tumor sites within a patient, alongside site-unique high-frequency clones.

Template was bulk tumor genomic DNA, approximately 560 ng per sample. Several biopsies per primary tumor were taken during surgery, spaced as far apart as possible. Patients underwent curative surgery for non-small cell lung cancer (untreated and newly diagnosed). This receptor was taken from a man aged 35 to 55 with non-small cell lung cancer. Sequenced input: lung tumor tissue.

The DNA of the CDR3 is TGTGCCAGCGGAGGGGACAGCTTCTACGAGCAGTACTTC. Translating gives CASGGDSFYEQYF. J is TRBJ2-7 and V is TRBV11-2; D might be TRBD1 (7 bases). Germline CDR1 SGHAT, CDR2 FQNNGV. The V gene lost 8 bases and the J gene lost 3 bases, with 14 bases spanning the gap. The CDR3 loop spans 13 amino acids. Looking up the rest from reference TRBV11-2 and TRBJ2-7 gives the full variable domain: EAGVAQSPRYKIIEKRQSVAFWCNPISGHATLYWYQQILGQGPKLLIQFQNNGVVDDSQLPKDRFSAERLKGVDSTLKIQPAKLEDSAVYLCASGGDSFYEQYFGPGTRLTVT.